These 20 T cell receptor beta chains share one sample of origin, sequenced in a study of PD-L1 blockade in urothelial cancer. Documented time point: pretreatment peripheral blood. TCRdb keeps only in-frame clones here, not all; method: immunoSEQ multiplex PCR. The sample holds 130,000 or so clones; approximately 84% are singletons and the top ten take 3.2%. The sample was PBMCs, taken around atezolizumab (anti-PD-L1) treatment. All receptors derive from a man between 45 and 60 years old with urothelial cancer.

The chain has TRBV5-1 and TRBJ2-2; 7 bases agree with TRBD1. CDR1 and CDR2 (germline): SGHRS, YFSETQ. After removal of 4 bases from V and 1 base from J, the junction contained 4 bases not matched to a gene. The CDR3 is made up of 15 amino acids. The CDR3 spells CASSANRGNTGELFF. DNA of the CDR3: TGCGCCAGCAGCGCTAACAGGGGGAACACCGGGGAGCTGTTTTTT.

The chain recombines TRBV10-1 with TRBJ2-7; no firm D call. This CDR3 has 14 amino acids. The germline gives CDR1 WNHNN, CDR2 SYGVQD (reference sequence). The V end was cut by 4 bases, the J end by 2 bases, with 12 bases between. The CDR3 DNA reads TGCGCCAGCAGTGGGAGATCCGGAACCTACGAGCAGTACTTC. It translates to CASSGRSGTYEQYF.

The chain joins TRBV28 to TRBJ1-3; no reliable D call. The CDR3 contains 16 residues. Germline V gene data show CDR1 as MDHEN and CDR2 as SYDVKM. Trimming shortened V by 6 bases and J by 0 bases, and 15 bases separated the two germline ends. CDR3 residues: CASSQFQLRSGNTIYF. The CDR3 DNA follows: TGTGCCAGCAGCCAATTTCAGTTACGCTCTGGAAACACCATATATTTT.

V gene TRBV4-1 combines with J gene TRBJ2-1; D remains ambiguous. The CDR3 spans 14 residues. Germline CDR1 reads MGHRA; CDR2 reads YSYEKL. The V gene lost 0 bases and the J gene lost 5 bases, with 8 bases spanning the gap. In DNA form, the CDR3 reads TGCGCCAGCAGCCAAGATTTTTTAGACAATGAGCAGTTCTTC. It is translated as CASSQDFLDNEQFF.

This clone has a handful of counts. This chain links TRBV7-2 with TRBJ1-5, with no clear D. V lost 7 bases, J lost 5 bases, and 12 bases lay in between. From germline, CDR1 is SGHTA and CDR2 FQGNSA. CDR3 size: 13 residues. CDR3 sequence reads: CASKSGGDQPQHF. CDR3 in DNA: TGTGCCAGCAAATCAGGCGGGGATCAGCCCCAGCATTTT.

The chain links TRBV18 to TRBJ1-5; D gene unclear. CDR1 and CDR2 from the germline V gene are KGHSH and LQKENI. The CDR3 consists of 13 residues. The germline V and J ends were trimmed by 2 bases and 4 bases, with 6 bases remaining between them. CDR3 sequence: CASSPDLNQPQHF. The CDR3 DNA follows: TGTGCCAGCTCACCAGATCTAAATCAGCCCCAGCATTTT.

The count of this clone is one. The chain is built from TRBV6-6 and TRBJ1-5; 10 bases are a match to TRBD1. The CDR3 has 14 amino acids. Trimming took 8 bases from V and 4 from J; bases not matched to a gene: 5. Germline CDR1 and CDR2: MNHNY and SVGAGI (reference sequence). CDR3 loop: CASSGTGENQPQHF. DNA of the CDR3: TGTGCCAGCTCCGGGACAGGGGAAAATCAGCCCCAGCATTTT.

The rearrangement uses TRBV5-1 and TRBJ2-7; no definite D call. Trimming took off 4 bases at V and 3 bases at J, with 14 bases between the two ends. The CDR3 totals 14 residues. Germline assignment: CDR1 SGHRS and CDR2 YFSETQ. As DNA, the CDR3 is TGCGCCAGCAGCCGCGACGGAGAATTCTACGAGCAGTACTTC. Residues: CASSRDGEFYEQYF.

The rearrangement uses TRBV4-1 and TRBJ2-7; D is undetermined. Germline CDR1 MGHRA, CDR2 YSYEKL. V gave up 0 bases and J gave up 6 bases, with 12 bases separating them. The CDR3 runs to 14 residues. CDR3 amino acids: CASSQDRGPREQYF. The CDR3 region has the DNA TGCGCCAGCAGCCAAGATCGCGGCCCTCGCGAGCAGTACTTC.

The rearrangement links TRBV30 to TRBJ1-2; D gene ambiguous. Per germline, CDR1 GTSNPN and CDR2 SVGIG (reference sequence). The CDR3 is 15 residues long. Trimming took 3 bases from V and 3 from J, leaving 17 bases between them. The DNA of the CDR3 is TGTGCCTGGAGCCCCCGGGGAGCTCCCTACTATGGCTACACCTTC. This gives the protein CAWSPRGAPYYGYTF.

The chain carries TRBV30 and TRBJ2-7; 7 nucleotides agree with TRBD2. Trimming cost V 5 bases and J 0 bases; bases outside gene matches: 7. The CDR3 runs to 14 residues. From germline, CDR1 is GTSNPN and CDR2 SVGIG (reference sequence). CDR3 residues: CAWASSGTSYEQYF. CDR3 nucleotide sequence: TGTGCCTGGGCCAGCAGCGGGACCTCCTACGAGCAGTACTTC.

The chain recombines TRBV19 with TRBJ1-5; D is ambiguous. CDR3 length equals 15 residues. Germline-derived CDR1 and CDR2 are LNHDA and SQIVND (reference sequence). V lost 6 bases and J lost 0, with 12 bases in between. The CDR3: CASRFVENSNQPQHF. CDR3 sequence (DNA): TGTGCCAGTAGGTTCGTCGAGAATAGCAATCAGCCCCAGCATTTT.

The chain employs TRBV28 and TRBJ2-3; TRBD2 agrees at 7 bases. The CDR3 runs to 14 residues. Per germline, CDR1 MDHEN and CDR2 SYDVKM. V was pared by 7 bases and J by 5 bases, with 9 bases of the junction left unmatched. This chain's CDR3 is CASIPGGRRDTQYF. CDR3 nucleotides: TGTGCCAGCATCCCTGGCGGGAGAAGAGATACGCAGTATTTT.

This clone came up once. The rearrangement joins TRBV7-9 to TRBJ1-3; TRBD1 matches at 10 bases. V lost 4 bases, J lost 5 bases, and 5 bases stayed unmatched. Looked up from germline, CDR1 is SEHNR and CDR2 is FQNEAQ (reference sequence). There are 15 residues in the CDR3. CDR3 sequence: CASSYSTGGRNTIYF. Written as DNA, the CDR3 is TGTGCCAGCAGCTATTCGACAGGGGGCCGAAACACCATATATTTT.

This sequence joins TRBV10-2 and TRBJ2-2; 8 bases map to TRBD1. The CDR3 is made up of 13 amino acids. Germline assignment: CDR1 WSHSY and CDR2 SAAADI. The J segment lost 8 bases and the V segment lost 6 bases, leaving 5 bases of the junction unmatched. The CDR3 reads CASRDRAPGELFF. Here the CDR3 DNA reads TGCGCCAGCAGGGACAGGGCTCCGGGGGAGCTGTTTTTT.

The CDR3 bases are TGTGCCAGTAGTATGAGGGAAATCAACACTGAAGCTTTCTTT. The encoded protein is CASSMREINTEAFF. J is TRBJ1-1 and V is TRBV19; the D is unclear. Trimming cost V 3 bases and J 2 bases, with 10 bases left between them. The germline CDR1 and CDR2 sequences are LNHDA and SQIVND (reference sequence). The CDR3 extends over 14 amino acids.

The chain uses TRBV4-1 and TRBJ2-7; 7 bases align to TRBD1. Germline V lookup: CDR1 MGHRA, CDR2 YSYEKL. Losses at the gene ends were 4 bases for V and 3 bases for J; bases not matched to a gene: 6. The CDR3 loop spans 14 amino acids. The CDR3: CASSLRQGDYEQYF. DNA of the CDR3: TGCGCCAGCAGCCTCCGACAGGGAGACTACGAGCAGTACTTC.

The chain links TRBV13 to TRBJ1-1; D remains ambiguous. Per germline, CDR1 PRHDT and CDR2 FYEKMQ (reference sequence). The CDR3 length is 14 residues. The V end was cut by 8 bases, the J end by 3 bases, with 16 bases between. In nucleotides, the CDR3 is TGTGCCAGCCATCTACTAGCAAGGGACACTGAAGCTTTCTTT. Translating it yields CASHLLARDTEAFF.

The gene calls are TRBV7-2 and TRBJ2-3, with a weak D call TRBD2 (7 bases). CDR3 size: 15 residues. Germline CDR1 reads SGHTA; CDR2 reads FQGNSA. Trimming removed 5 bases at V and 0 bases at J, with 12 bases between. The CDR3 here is CASSLGGASTDTQYF. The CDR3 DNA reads TGTGCCAGCAGCCTTGGGGGGGCGAGCACAGATACGCAGTATTTT.

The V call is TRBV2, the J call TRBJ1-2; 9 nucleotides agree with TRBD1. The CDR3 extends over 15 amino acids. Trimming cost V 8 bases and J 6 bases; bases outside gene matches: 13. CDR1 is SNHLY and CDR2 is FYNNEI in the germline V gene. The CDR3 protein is CASLLGQGSRNGYTF. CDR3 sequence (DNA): TGTGCCAGCCTTCTAGGACAGGGGAGTAGGAATGGCTACACCTTC.